A selection of T cell receptor beta chains follows, all from one sample in a study of cytomegalovirus exposure and HLA in healthy donors. TCRdb's table, derived via immunoSEQ multiplex PCR, lists solely in-frame clones and lacks some. The data show tens of thousands of clones, with 74% seen just once and 9.5% to 12% held by the top ten. Sequencing input: PBMCs. The receptors come from a human donor in good health. Both conserved end residues are part of each CDR3. Each record gives: J gene, clone size, D gene, V gene, CDR3 DNA, CDR3 protein. D genes are given only for firm matches. Only part of the rows carry a size: once, few, many, or a class if the clone is expanded.

J: TRBJ2-4
size: NA
D: NA
V: TRBV21-1
DNA: TGTGCCAGCAGCAAAGAGGGGGATGACATTCAGTACTTC
CDR3: CASSKEGDDIQYF

J: TRBJ2-4
size: NA
D: NA
V: TRBV30
DNA: TGTGCCTGGAGTGTCGAGCGGGTTATAGGCATTCAGTACTTC
CDR3: CAWSVERVIGIQYF

J: TRBJ2-3
size: NA
D: NA
V: TRBV9
DNA: TGTGCCAGCAGCGTAGCACCGGCAGATACGCAGTATTTT
CDR3: CASSVAPADTQYF

J: TRBJ1-1
size: NA
D: NA
V: TRBV25-1
DNA: TGTGCCAGCAGTGAGTACGGGGGAGGGTATGGTACTGAAGCTTTCTTT
CDR3: CASSEYGGGYGTEAFF

J: TRBJ2-2
size: NA
D: TRBD1
V: TRBV4-1
DNA: TGCGCCAGCAGCCCCGGACAGGGCACCGGGGAGCTGTTTTTT
CDR3: CASSPGQGTGELFF

J: TRBJ2-7
size: NA
D: TRBD1
V: TRBV5-4
DNA: TGTGCCAGCACCCCCCGAGGACAGGGGGAGCGCGAGCAGTACTTC
CDR3: CASTPRGQGEREQYF

J: TRBJ2-5
size: many
D: TRBD2
V: TRBV5-3
DNA: TGTGCCAGAAGCTCTAGCGGGAAGGTGGAGACCCAGTACTTC
CDR3: CARSSSGKVETQYF

J: TRBJ1-1
size: NA
D: NA
V: TRBV11-3
DNA: TGTGCCAGCAGCTTAATGGGCCCCGGTGAAGCTTTCTTT
CDR3: CASSLMGPGEAFF

J: TRBJ1-2
size: once
D: NA
V: TRBV7-2
DNA: TGTGCCAGCAGCTTAGTTCCGGACAGTTATGGCTACACCTTC
CDR3: CASSLVPDSYGYTF

J: TRBJ1-1
size: NA
D: NA
V: TRBV27
DNA: TGTGCCAGCAGTTTATCAGCGGGGGGGGCCACTGAAGCTTTCTTT
CDR3: CASSLSAGGATEAFF

J: TRBJ1-5
size: few
D: NA
V: TRBV9
DNA: TGTGCCAGCAGCGCCCGCGAGGGAGGCAATCAGCCCCAGCATTTT
CDR3: CASSAREGGNQPQHF

J: TRBJ1-2
size: few
D: TRBD1
V: TRBV6-5
DNA: TGTGCCAGCAGTTACGCTCTACAGGGGACTGGCTACACCTTC
CDR3: CASSYALQGTGYTF

J: TRBJ2-3
size: NA
D: TRBD2
V: TRBV13
DNA: TGTGCCACCTTGCGACTAGCGGGAGGTGGCACAGATACGCAGTATTTT
CDR3: CATLRLAGGGTDTQYF

J: TRBJ2-5
size: few
D: TRBD2
V: TRBV4-1
DNA: TGCGCCAGCAGCCAAAGTCCTCAGCGGGAACAAGAGACCCAGTACTTC
CDR3: CASSQSPQREQETQYF

J: TRBJ1-1
size: NA
D: NA
V: TRBV7-9
DNA: TGTGCCAGCAGGTTAGGGGGAGGGGGTGAAGCTTTCTTT
CDR3: CASRLGGGGEAFF

J: TRBJ1-1
size: NA
D: TRBD1
V: TRBV28
DNA: TGTGCCAGCACTGATCCAGGGGGGAACTATGAAGCTTTCTTT
CDR3: CASTDPGGNYEAFF

J: TRBJ2-7
size: NA
D: TRBD2
V: TRBV10-1
DNA: TGCGCCAGCAGTGAGTCTAGGGGGACTAGCGGGAGCGAGCAGTACTTC
CDR3: CASSESRGTSGSEQYF

J: TRBJ1-4
size: NA
D: NA
V: TRBV6-4
DNA: TGTGCCAACTTACCGGGAGTGACAACTAATGAAAAACTGTTTTTT
CDR3: CANLPGVTTNEKLFF

J: TRBJ2-7
size: NA
D: TRBD2
V: TRBV18
DNA: TGTGCCAGCTCACCTCTCCCTACTAGCGGGAGGGCCGCCGAGCAGTACTTC
CDR3: CASSPLPTSGRAAEQYF

J: TRBJ2-3
size: few
D: NA
V: TRBV7-6
DNA: TGTGCCAGCAGCTCCAGGGGGGAGACAGATACGCAGTATTTT
CDR3: CASSSRGETDTQYF

J: TRBJ1-1
size: NA
D: NA
V: TRBV7-9
DNA: TGTGCCAGCAGCTTGAAAGGGGGTATGAACACTGAAGCTTTCTTT
CDR3: CASSLKGGMNTEAFF

J: TRBJ2-2
size: NA
D: NA
V: TRBV19
DNA: TGTGCCAGTACGAAAGGGGTCTGGACCGGGGAGCTGTTTTTT
CDR3: CASTKGVWTGELFF

J: TRBJ2-7
size: NA
D: NA
V: TRBV5-1
DNA: TGCGCCAGCCACATCCCGGGGGACCACGAGCAGTACTTC
CDR3: CASHIPGDHEQYF

J: TRBJ1-1
size: NA
D: NA
V: TRBV6-1
DNA: TGTGCCAGCAGTAGGGACCGTGGGGGGACTGAAGCTTTCTTT
CDR3: CASSRDRGGTEAFF

J: TRBJ1-1
size: once
D: TRBD1
V: TRBV5-1
DNA: TGCGCCAGCAGCAGTGACAGGGTCGGAGTCACTGAAGCTTTCTTT
CDR3: CASSSDRVGVTEAFF

J: TRBJ1-2
size: NA
D: TRBD1
V: TRBV19
DNA: TGTGCCAGTACCATCCACCGGGACAGAAACTATGGCTACACCTTC
CDR3: CASTIHRDRNYGYTF

J: TRBJ2-3
size: NA
D: TRBD2
V: TRBV5-1
DNA: TGCGCCAGCAGCTCCATAGCGGGAGGGAGCACAGATACGCAGTATTTT
CDR3: CASSSIAGGSTDTQYF

J: TRBJ1-1
size: NA
D: NA
V: TRBV7-9
DNA: TGTGCCAGCAGCTTAGCGGAGGCGCGGAACACTGAAGCTTTCTTT
CDR3: CASSLAEARNTEAFF

J: TRBJ2-5
size: NA
D: NA
V: TRBV7-9
DNA: TGTGCCAGCAGCTTAGGTGTACTACAAGAGACCCAGTACTTC
CDR3: CASSLGVLQETQYF

J: TRBJ2-1
size: NA
D: TRBD1
V: TRBV19
DNA: TGTGCCAGTACCCTATATCCGACAGGGGCCATAAACAATGAGCAGTTCTTC
CDR3: CASTLYPTGAINNEQFF

J: TRBJ1-1
size: NA
D: NA
V: TRBV5-1
DNA: TGCGCCAGCACCCCTCAGGATCAGGGGATCACTGAAGCTTTCTTT
CDR3: CASTPQDQGITEAFF

J: TRBJ1-1
size: NA
D: NA
V: TRBV4-1
DNA: TGCGCCAGCAGCCTCAGGGGAGACACTGAAGCTTTCTTT
CDR3: CASSLRGDTEAFF

J: TRBJ2-5
size: NA
D: NA
V: TRBV9
DNA: TGTGCCAGCAGCGTGACAGCCCCCTCGGGGACCCAGTACTTC
CDR3: CASSVTAPSGTQYF

J: TRBJ1-1
size: NA
D: NA
V: TRBV29-1
DNA: TGCAGCGTCGCGGGGGGGGCTGAAGCTTTCTTT
CDR3: CSVAGGAEAFF

J: TRBJ2-3
size: NA
D: TRBD2
V: TRBV30
DNA: TGTGCCTGGACCCCCGGGACTAGCCTCCCAGATACGCAGTATTTT
CDR3: CAWTPGTSLPDTQYF

J: TRBJ2-7
size: NA
D: NA
V: TRBV6-5
DNA: TGTGCCAGCAGCCGCACAGTTTCCTACGAGCAGTACTTC
CDR3: CASSRTVSYEQYF

J: TRBJ2-5
size: few
D: NA
V: TRBV9
DNA: TGTGCCAGCAGCGGGGGCACAGGGACCCAAGAGACCCAGTACTTC
CDR3: CASSGGTGTQETQYF

J: TRBJ1-1
size: NA
D: NA
V: TRBV9
DNA: TGTGCCAGCAGCGTAGGACTGATGAACACTGAAGCTTTCTTT
CDR3: CASSVGLMNTEAFF

J: TRBJ2-1
size: NA
D: TRBD2
V: TRBV11-2
DNA: TGTGCCAGCAGTTCTCTCGGGACTAGCGGGAGGAATGAGCAGTTCTTC
CDR3: CASSSLGTSGRNEQFF

J: TRBJ2-7
size: NA
D: TRBD2
V: TRBV6-5
DNA: TGTGCCAGCAGTCTGAGCGGGAGTAAGACCTACGAGCAGTACTTC
CDR3: CASSLSGSKTYEQYF

J: TRBJ2-1
size: NA
D: NA
V: TRBV5-1
DNA: TGCGCCAGCATGCCCCGTCCTTCGACGGGAGAGAATGAGCAGTTCTTC
CDR3: CASMPRPSTGENEQFF

J: TRBJ2-1
size: NA
D: TRBD2
V: TRBV9
DNA: TGTGCCAGCAGCAGAGGCGGGGGAGGGCCTGGTGAGCAGTTCTTC
CDR3: CASSRGGGGPGEQFF

J: TRBJ2-3
size: NA
D: NA
V: TRBV25-1
DNA: TGTGCCAGCAGTCCCGGGACACCGAGCACAGATACGCAGTATTTT
CDR3: CASSPGTPSTDTQYF

J: TRBJ2-3
size: few
D: NA
V: TRBV11-3
DNA: TGTGCCAGCAGCTTACTAGACCATACGCAGTATTTT
CDR3: CASSLLDHTQYF

J: TRBJ2-1
size: NA
D: TRBD2
V: TRBV7-9
DNA: TGTGCCAGCAGGGCGAGACTAGCGAGAAACAATGAGCAGTTCTTC
CDR3: CASRARLARNNEQFF

J: TRBJ1-4
size: few
D: TRBD1
V: TRBV7-8
DNA: TGTGCCACCGGGGACAGGGTTAAGGAAAAACTGTTTTTT
CDR3: CATGDRVKEKLFF

J: TRBJ1-2
size: few
D: TRBD1
V: TRBV30
DNA: TGTGCCTACACTCGGACAGGGAATAATGGCTACACCTTC
CDR3: CAYTRTGNNGYTF

J: TRBJ2-2
size: NA
D: NA
V: TRBV6-6
DNA: TGTGCCAGCAGGGGCGGGACCGGGGAGCTGTTTTTT
CDR3: CASRGGTGELFF

J: TRBJ1-3
size: NA
D: NA
V: TRBV27
DNA: TGTGCCAGCAGTAGGCAGGCCCGACCTGGAAACACCATATATTTT
CDR3: CASSRQARPGNTIYF